This T cell receptor (beta chain) comes out of a study of T cells in narcolepsy. CDR1 and CDR2 from the germline V gene are MGHDK and SYGVNS. The CDR3 consists of 15 residues. V was clipped by 3 bases and J by 6 bases, with 18 bases between them. Study-wide points: Reportedly, autoreactive clonotypes were serially detected in patients' blood but not controls'.

This clone came up a few times. Its antigen remains unknown. Clones were sequenced by immunoSEQ multiplex PCR, and TCRdb holds only the in-frame ones, with some missing. The sample consists of tens of thousands of clones, 65% to 85% of them appearing once. This TCR derives from a human donor in good health. Sequencing input: memory (CD45RA-) CD4+ T cells from blood. This rearrangement joins TRBV25-1 to TRBJ2-7; unclear D gene. The CDR3 spells CASSDGQLFVSEQYF. The CDR3 DNA reads as TGTGCCAGCAGTGATGGGCAGCTATTCGTCTCCGAGCAGTACTTC.